This TCR beta chain is drawn from a study of blood T cell repertoires in COVID-19. Study background: Specimens from acute and convalescent COVID-19 originated in the United States, Italy and Spain.

Per the original methods: Estimates of nucleated cell counts were drawn from the amplification of reference gene primers. Produced via immunoSEQ multiplex PCR; TCRdb's table is partial and in-frame only. V and J calls and clone size are given by that table; D and trimming were obtained from the DNA. The table has about 210,000 clones, about 83% seen once. Between the trimmed V and J ends, which lost 0 bases and 8 bases, there was a span of 8 bases. Germline V gives CDR1 MNHNY, CDR2 SVGAGI (reference sequence). This CDR3 is built from 13 residues. The rearrangement joins TRBV6-6 to TRBJ2-1; D ambiguous. Source material: peripheral blood. The sequence was obtained from a woman aged 45-60 years with active or convalescent COVID-19. CDR3 sequence (DNA): TGTGCCAGCAGTTACTCATCCGGGTATGAGCAGTTCTTC. This encodes CASSYSSGYEQFF.